In this sample, the clone carrying this T cell receptor beta chain is medium-sized. Its antigen is currently unknown. Germline loops: CDR1 LNHNV, CDR2 YYDKDF (reference sequence). The ends were cut back, 5 bases at V and 0 bases at J, with 11 bases in the middle. The CDR3 sequence is 15 residues long. CD4+ T cells that had been cultured provided DNA sequenced with the Oncomine TCR Beta short-read assay. MiXCR was run by TCRdb on the PCR reads, yielding one entry per CDR3 protein. Of approximately 8,800 distinct CDR3 sequences listed, less than 70% are singletons. This specimen comes from a study of vaccination and CD4 T cells after COVID-19. Treatment of the sample: approximately 10-day PBMC culture with coronavirus spike peptide pools or control peptides (ViraFEST assay).

The source is a human donor who had recovered from COVID-19. The rearrangement uses TRBV15 and TRBJ1-5; D is unresolved. The sequenced material came from CD4+ T cells from blood, cultured in vitro. The CDR3 sequence: CATSLPWDSNQPQHF. CDR3 in DNA: TGTGCCACCAGCCTACCGTGGGATAGCAATCAGCCCCAGCATTTT.